These 19 T cell receptor beta chains came from one sample sequenced in a study of post-analysis software for immune sequencing data. cDNA libraries for TCR beta contained unique molecular identifiers. MiXCR was run by TCRdb on the PCR reads, yielding one entry per CDR3 protein. The table includes 170,000 or so distinct CDR3 sequences, approximately 28% detected once. General study results and limits: When patients were compared with controls, about 5 TRBV segments were more frequent, TRBV5-6, TRBV5-1 and TRBV20-1 among them.

No antigens are known for them. Sequenced input: blood. Receptors originate from a girl between 5 and 17 years old with multiple sclerosis.

CDR3 amino acids: CASASRDRGRKTEAFF. CDR3 in DNA: TGTGCCAGCGCAAGTAGGGACAGGGGAAGGAAAACTGAAGCTTTCTTT. This sequence joins TRBV28 and TRBJ1-1, with 10 bases matching TRBD1. This CDR3 comprises 16 residues. Per the germline V gene, CDR1 is MDHEN and CDR2 is SYDVKM. V dropped 8 bases and J dropped 5; count of bases not matched to a gene: 14.

This clonotype came up many times. J is TRBJ2-3 and V is TRBV10-3; D is uncertain. There are 13 residues in the CDR3. CDR1 and CDR2 from the germline V gene are ENHRY and SYGVKD. Deletions cut 4 bases from V and 1 base from J, with 6 bases between. CDR3 bases: TGTGCCATCAGTGGAGAGGGCACAGATACGCAGTATTTT. Translating it yields CAISGEGTDTQYF.

This clonotype was counted a few times. This chain connects TRBV6-6 to TRBJ1-1, with 7 bases aligning to TRBD1. Germline V gene data show CDR1 as MNHNY and CDR2 as SVGAGI (reference sequence). The CDR3 runs to 15 residues. The J segment lost 8 bases and the V segment lost 5 bases, leaving 14 bases of the junction unmatched. The CDR3 region is CASSDLRDSGNEAFF. DNA for the CDR3: TGTGCCAGCAGTGATCTACGGGACAGCGGCAACGAAGCTTTCTTT.

The rearrangement links TRBV9 to TRBJ1-1; 7 bases are a match to TRBD1. The CDR3 is made up of 13 amino acids. With V trimmed by 3 bases and J by 11 bases, 10 bases remained unmatched. Looked up from germline, CDR1 is SGDLS and CDR2 is YYNGEE. CDR3 coding DNA: TGTGCCAGCAGCGAGGGACAGCCCCTGGAGGCTTTCTTT. Translating gives CASSEGQPLEAFF.

This clonotype was observed many times. The gene calls are TRBV7-8 and TRBJ2-3; possible D gene TRBD1, 6 bases. Germline assignment: CDR1 SGHVS and CDR2 FQNEAQ. V was cut by 5 bases and J by 5 bases, with 23 bases left in between. CDR3 length equals 17 residues. This chain's CDR3 is CASSNPRIGRGIDTQYF. The CDR3 DNA reads TGTGCCAGCAGCAACCCCAGGATCGGCAGGGGTATAGATACGCAGTATTTT.

With respect to this clonotype: One base away lies a much larger clone, so this may be a sequencing read error. The chain has TRBV6-5 and TRBJ2-4; a weak D match, TRBD1 (5 bases). CDR3 length: 14 residues. Germline assignment: CDR1 MNHEY and CDR2 SVGAGI. The CDR3 sequence is CAGSTSGAGNIQYF. The CDR3 DNA reads as TGTGCCGGCAGTACCTCTGGGGCAGGGAACATTCAGTACTTC.

The rearrangement links TRBV7-8 to TRBJ2-1; D tentatively fits TRBD1 or TRBD2 (6 bases each). Germline values: CDR1 SGHVS, CDR2 FQNEAQ. Trimming cost V 0 bases and J 6 bases, with 18 bases left between them. The CDR3 is 17 residues long. In DNA, the CDR3 is TGTGCCAGCAGCTTAGCACGGCGGGGACAAATTATCAATGAGCAGTTCTTC. Translated: CASSLARRGQIINEQFF. The full variable domain, completed using reference TRBV7-8 and TRBJ2-1, is GAGVSQSPRYKVAKRGQDVALRCDPISGHVSLFWYQQALGQGPEFLTYFQNEAQLDKSGLPSDRFFAERPEGSVSTLKIQRTQQEDSAVYLCASSLARRGQIINEQFFGPGTRLTVL.

The rearrangement uses TRBV14 and TRBJ2-3; TRBD2 aligns across 9 bases. Germline V CDR1 and CDR2: SGHDN, FVKESK. J gave up 1 base and V 3 bases, and 2 bases lay outside the gene matches. The CDR3 totals 15 residues. The CDR3 region is CASSHRGGGTDTQYF. The CDR3 DNA sequence: TGTGCCAGCAGCCACCGCGGGGGGGGCACAGATACGCAGTATTTT.

This clonotype has at least ten counts. The V gene is TRBV7-2, the J gene TRBJ2-7; no clear D gene. The germline gives CDR1 SGHTA, CDR2 FQGNSA. Trimming shortened V by 1 base and J by 5 bases, and 15 bases separated the two germline ends. CDR3 length: 15 residues. The CDR3 DNA reads TGTGCCAGCAGCTTAGGACCCTGGGGTGCCAACGAGCAGTACTTC. Translating gives CASSLGPWGANEQYF.

Comments on this clonotype: Since a much larger clone is just one base distant, this may be a read error. This chain uses TRBV29-1 with TRBJ2-5; D might be TRBD1 or TRBD2, each matching 5 bases. The DNA end lines up better with TRBJ2-7; the J call may be wrong. The CDR3 spans 13 residues. Germline V CDR1 and CDR2: SQVTM, ANQGSEA. CDR3 nucleotides: TGCAGCGTCGGGACCGGGTTCAACTACGAGCAGTACTTC. This encodes CSVGTGFNYEQYF.

Concerning this clonotype itself: This could be a read error, since a much larger clone is one nucleotide away. The CDR3 loop is CASSETGGITYTQYF. Written as DNA, the CDR3 is TGCGCCAGCAGTGAAACGGGAGGGATCACATATACGCAGTATTTT. The J gene is TRBJ2-3, the V gene TRBV5-1; TRBD2 agrees at 8 bases. The CDR3 totals 15 residues. The germline V gene encodes CDR1 SGHRS and CDR2 YFSETQ.

The chain uses TRBV7-9 and TRBJ2-1, with D unresolved. CDR3 length: 17 residues. V gave up 1 base and J gave up 5 bases, with 18 bases separating them. Germline CDR1 is SEHNR and CDR2 is FQNEAQ (reference sequence). DNA for the CDR3: TGTGCCAGCAGCTTAGAGGTATCAATTCGAGCGCACAATGAGCAGTTCTTC. This encodes CASSLEVSIRAHNEQFF.

This clonotype was observed at least ten times. The rearrangement links TRBV27 to TRBJ2-7; 9 bases are shared with TRBD2. CDR3 size: 15 residues. The trim removed 6 bases at V and 5 bases at J, leaving 11 bases unmatched. The germline CDR1 and CDR2 sequences are MNHEY and SMNVEV (reference sequence). The CDR3, as DNA: TGTGCCAGCAGGAATGGGGCGGGAGGGCCACACGAGCAGTACTTC. Encoded protein: CASRNGAGGPHEQYF.

The genes are TRBV7-8 and TRBJ1-5; a weak D match, TRBD1 (5 bases). The CDR3 has 15 amino acids. V was cut by 7 bases and J by 6 bases, with 19 bases left in between. Germline V gene data show CDR1 as SGHVS and CDR2 as FQNEAQ. CDR3 DNA sequence: TGTGCCAGCACCGGACTTGGAGGGGCTGGTCAGCCCCAGCATTTT. Its protein product is CASTGLGGAGQPQHF.

This clonotype occurred many times. The chain joins TRBV6-4 to TRBJ2-1, with D perhaps matching TRBD2 (6 bases). CDR3 length: 14 residues. V was pared by 10 bases and J by 6 bases, with 19 bases between. CDR1 and CDR2 (germline): MRHNA, SNTAGT. CDR3 DNA sequence: TGTGCCACGGGTAGCGGCCCGGAAGGCAATGAGCAGTTCTTC. It codes for CATGSGPEGNEQFF.

Many counts were recorded for this clonotype. The chain is built from TRBV14 and TRBJ2-7, with D perhaps TRBD2 (6 bases). CDR3 size: 14 residues. Germline loops: CDR1 SGHDN, CDR2 FVKESK. Trimming took off 1 base at V and 3 bases at J, with 10 bases between the two ends. In DNA form, the CDR3 reads TGTGCCAGCAGCCAAGTGGGACTGATCTACGAGCAGTACTTC. Its protein product is CASSQVGLIYEQYF.

This clonotype was observed at least ten times. This chain uses TRBV30 with TRBJ2-6; TRBD1 matches 7 bases. The CDR3 contains 16 residues. Germline V CDR1 and CDR2: GTSNPN, SVGIG (reference sequence). Unmatched junction bases numbered 8, after V lost 6 bases and J lost 0 bases. The CDR3 region has the DNA TGTGCCTGCTCCGGGACAGCACTCTCTGGGGCCAACGTCCTGACTTTC. Translation: CACSGTALSGANVLTF.

The table lists this clonotype with many counts. The chain is built from TRBV5-1 and TRBJ2-5, with D possibly being TRBD1 (6 bases). V gave up 1 base and J gave up 4 bases, with 14 bases separating them. Germline loops: CDR1 SGHRS, CDR2 YFSETQ. This CDR3 is built from 15 residues. CDR3 nucleotide sequence: TGCGCCAGCAGCTTGTCCCCAGGGGTAACAGAGACCCAGTACTTC. As protein: CASSLSPGVTETQYF.

This clonotype was recorded at least ten times. The chain employs TRBV20-1 and TRBJ2-4; D perhaps matches TRBD1 (6 bases). Trimming removed 3 bases at V and 1 base at J, with 16 bases between. This CDR3 spans 16 amino acids. CDR1 is DFQATT, CDR2 SNEGSKA, per germline (reference sequence). The CDR3 loop reads CSASGQGNLAKNIQYF. In DNA form, the CDR3 reads TGCAGTGCTAGCGGGCAGGGGAACCTGGCCAAAAACATTCAGTACTTC.